Listed here is a single T cell receptor (beta chain). This CDR3 is built from 13 residues. Looked up from germline, CDR1 is MNHEY and CDR2 is SMNVEV (reference sequence). V was pared by 5 bases and J by 7 bases, with 15 bases between. Some clones are missing from TCRdb's copy, which holds only in-frame ones; the method was immunoSEQ multiplex PCR. This sample has tens of thousands of clones, with around 91% found just once. The data belong to a study of PD-1 blockade in classical Hodgkin lymphoma. Following autologous stem cell transplantation, relapse occurred in every patient, and exposure to brentuximab vedotin varied.

The sequencing used peripheral blood mononuclear cells (PBMCs), collected at baseline. This chain uses TRBV27 with TRBJ2-7; D remains ambiguous. The TCR was taken from a human donor with classical Hodgkin lymphoma. In nucleotides, the CDR3 is TGTGCCAGCAGTCTCAACCCGACTGGGGAGCAGTACTTC. Its translation: CASSLNPTGEQYF.